This T cell receptor (beta chain) was identified in a study of cytomegalovirus exposure and HLA in healthy donors. Study-level results: Later analysis suggested most CMV-associated TCR beta chains were HLA-restricted.

Worth noting for this clone: Its specificity is unknown.

A multiplex PCR was run with 60 Vbeta primers and 13 Jbeta primers. Original analysis: In a later analysis, of around 80 million unique beta chains, 9 million to 11 million appeared in at least two donors. Using immunoSEQ multiplex PCR, the repertoire was profiled, and TCRdb retains in-frame clones only, with some absent. V, J and clone size are those of that table, while D and trimming were read from the DNA. Of approximately 210,000 clones listed, around 79% are singletons. The germline V and J ends were trimmed by 2 bases and 7 bases, with 20 bases remaining between them. The CDR3 extends over 16 amino acids. Germline V lookup: CDR1 GTSNPN, CDR2 SVGIG (reference sequence).

Sequenced input: PBMCs. This clonotype was sampled from a male donor in good health and CMV-seropositive. The V call is TRBV30, the J call TRBJ1-4, with D perhaps TRBD1 (5 bases). The CDR3 DNA is TGTGCCTGGAGTTCAAAGTTAGGCAGGGTGGTTGAAAAACTGTTTTTT. Its protein product is CAWSSKLGRVVEKLFF.